The 25 T cell receptor beta chains in this list originate from one sample, sequenced in a study of cytomegalovirus exposure and HLA in healthy donors. 60 Vbeta and 13 Jbeta primers were used in PCR. The repertoire was sequenced with immunoSEQ multiplex PCR; TCRdb's copy has only in-frame clones and lacks some. Of about 170,000 clones listed, 75% to 85% are singletons. The sequencing input was PBMCs. The receptors derive from a female donor in good health and CMV-seronegative.

V usage is TRBV12-5 and J usage is TRBJ2-5; 14 bases match TRBD2. J gave up 6 bases and V 5 bases, and 11 bases lay outside the gene matches. The CDR3 consists of 17 residues. Germline V gives CDR1 LGHNT, CDR2 FRNRAP. CDR3 in amino acids: CASGGGLAGAPVQTQYF. CDR3 DNA: TGTGCTAGTGGTGGGGGACTAGCGGGGGCGCCGGTTCAGACCCAGTACTTC. Combining the CDR3 with reference TRBV12-5 and TRBJ2-5 gives the whole variable domain DARVTQTPRHKVTEMGQEVTMRCQPILGHNTVFWYRQTMMQGLELLAYFRNRAPLDDSGMPKDRFSAEMPDATLATLKIQPSEPRDSAVYFCASGGGLAGAPVQTQYFGPGTRLLVL.

This clone turned up a few times. The chain recombines TRBV28 with TRBJ2-3, with no clear D. Germline V CDR1 and CDR2: MDHEN, SYDVKM. V was cut by 7 bases and J by 0 bases, with 8 bases left in between. This CDR3 spans 13 amino acids. CDR3 bases: TGTGCCAGCACCCCCTCTAGCACAGATACGCAGTATTTT. This sequence encodes CASTPSSTDTQYF.

The rearrangement uses TRBV7-7 and TRBJ2-7; 7 bases are a match to TRBD2. The CDR3 totals 15 residues. V dropped 1 base and J dropped 3; count of bases not matched to a gene: 6. Per the germline V gene, CDR1 is SSHAT and CDR2 is FNYEAQ (reference sequence). CDR3: CASSLVRERNYEQYF. For the CDR3, the DNA is TGTGCCAGCAGCTTAGTGCGGGAGCGCAACTACGAGCAGTACTTC. Together with reference TRBV7-7 and TRBJ2-7, the CDR3 gives the full variable domain: GAGVSQSPRYKVTKRGQDVTLRCDPISSHATLYWYQQALGQGPEFLTYFNYEAQPDKSGLPSDRFSAERPEGSISTLTIQRTEQRDSAMYRCASSLVRERNYEQYFGPGTRLTVT.

This clone appeared once. This chain uses TRBV11-1 with TRBJ2-1, with a tentative D call TRBD2 (7 bases). CDR1 is SGHAT and CDR2 is FQDESV in the germline V gene (reference sequence). The CDR3 extends over 15 amino acids. Trimming removed 4 bases from V and 2 bases from J, with 12 bases in between. The CDR3 DNA follows: TGTGCCAGCAGCTCTCGGGGGGCGGCCTACAATGAGCAGTTCTTC. It codes for CASSSRGAAYNEQFF.

The J gene is TRBJ1-5, the V gene TRBV5-8; D is ambiguous. Germline CDR1 is SGHTS and CDR2 is YDEGEE. The V and J ends lost 4 bases and 3 bases respectively, with 14 bases between them. The CDR3 extends over 15 amino acids. In nucleotides, the CDR3 is TGTGCCAGCAGCACCGGTTGGGCCACCAATCAGCCCCAGCATTTT. Translating gives CASSTGWATNQPQHF.

This rearrangement joins TRBV6-5 to TRBJ2-7, with D perhaps TRBD1 (5 bases). V dropped 2 bases and J dropped 4 bases, with 15 bases sitting between them. The V gene's germline CDR1 is MNHEY and CDR2 SVGAGI. CDR3 size: 15 residues. CDR3 sequence (DNA): TGTGCCAGCAGTTACACCAGGGTGATTTATTACGAGCAGTACTTC. Residues: CASSYTRVIYYEQYF.

The chain links TRBV6-5 to TRBJ1-3; D not resolved. The CDR3 loop spans 14 amino acids. V was cut by 2 bases and J by 6 bases, with 11 bases left in between. Germline assignment: CDR1 MNHEY and CDR2 SVGAGI. This CDR3 reads CASSYGPRENTIYF. The CDR3, as DNA: TGTGCCAGCAGTTACGGTCCCCGAGAAAACACCATATATTTT.

In DNA form, the CDR3 reads TGTGCCAGCAGTTTGCCTAGCGGCCCAAACATTCAGTACTTC. It encodes CASSLPSGPNIQYF. The chain carries TRBV28 and TRBJ2-4; 7 nucleotides match TRBD2. Germline V gene data show CDR1 as MDHEN and CDR2 as SYDVKM. The V and J ends lost 3 bases and 6 bases, in that order; junction bases with no gene match: 5. The CDR3 has 14 amino acids.

The rearrangement links TRBV11-2 to TRBJ1-1; D is unclear. Deletions cut 0 bases from V and 4 bases from J, with 6 bases between. The CDR3 has 13 residues. CDR1 and CDR2 (germline): SGHAT, FQNNGV. The CDR3 is CASSLDRGTEAFF. For the CDR3, the DNA is TGTGCCAGCAGCTTAGATCGAGGCACTGAAGCTTTCTTT.

The chain couples TRBV5-1 to TRBJ2-3, with TRBD2 matching 12 bases. With 4 bases clipped from V and 4 bases from J, the junction kept 13 bases outside the gene matches. In germline, CDR1 is SGHRS, CDR2 YFSETQ. The CDR3 contains 18 residues. CDR3 sequence: CASSNPPGLAGFADTQYF. For the CDR3, the DNA is TGCGCCAGCAGCAACCCGCCAGGACTAGCGGGATTCGCAGATACGCAGTATTTT.

The V and J genes are TRBV5-4 and TRBJ2-5, with 8 positions matching TRBD1. The J segment lost 0 bases and the V segment lost 4 bases, leaving 11 bases of the junction unmatched. The CDR3 is 17 amino acids. The germline gives CDR1 SGHNT, CDR2 YYREEE (reference sequence). Here the CDR3 reads CASSPSWGQDNQETQYF. The CDR3 nucleotides are TGTGCCAGCAGCCCCAGCTGGGGACAGGACAACCAAGAGACCCAGTACTTC.

J is TRBJ2-1 and V is TRBV15, with a tentative D call TRBD2 (5 bases). CDR1 is LNHNV and CDR2 is YYDKDF in the germline V gene (reference sequence). The V end lost 3 bases, the J end lost 7 bases, and 10 bases lay between the germline ends. This CDR3 has 13 residues. The CDR3 reads CATSRASINEQFF. The DNA of the CDR3 is TGTGCCACCAGCAGGGCTAGCATTAATGAGCAGTTCTTC.

The J gene is TRBJ2-7, the V gene TRBV19; possibly TRBD1 for D (5 bases). Germline-derived CDR1 and CDR2 are LNHDA and SQIVND (reference sequence). Trimming removed 5 bases from V and 3 bases from J, with 20 bases in between. This CDR3 has 16 amino acids. The CDR3 loop is CASSDRTTLGHYEQYF. For the CDR3, the DNA is TGTGCCAGTAGTGACAGAACGACCCTGGGGCACTACGAGCAGTACTTC.

This clone was observed a handful of times. This chain uses TRBV7-2 with TRBJ1-2; TRBD1 matches at 8 bases. Germline CDR1 is SGHTA and CDR2 is FQGNSA. J gave up 7 bases and V 3 bases, and 7 bases lay outside the gene matches. This CDR3 contains 14 residues. In DNA form, the CDR3 reads TGTGCCAGCAGCTTGGACAGGGTGAGGGCTGGCTACACCTTC. Translating gives CASSLDRVRAGYTF.

This clone was observed a handful of times. The chain uses TRBV6-5 and TRBJ2-7; TRBD2 matches at 9 bases. This CDR3 region has 16 residues. CDR1 MNHEY and CDR2 SVGAGI come from the germline V gene. V dropped 0 bases and J dropped 0; count of bases not matched to a gene: 3. The chain's CDR3 is CASSYSLAGISYEQYF. The CDR3 DNA is TGTGCCAGCAGTTACTCGCTAGCGGGGATCTCCTACGAGCAGTACTTC.

The rearrangement uses TRBV6-5 and TRBJ2-7; the D is unclear. Deletions cut 10 bases from V and 4 bases from J, with 14 bases between. There are 12 residues in the CDR3. Germline CDR1 is MNHEY and CDR2 is SVGAGI. The CDR3 reads CATGYTVYEQYF. DNA of the CDR3: TGTGCCACCGGTTATACGGTTTACGAGCAGTACTTC.

V and J are TRBV7-2 and TRBJ2-5; D perhaps matches TRBD2 (6 bases). V was cut by 1 base and J by 7 bases, with 10 bases left in between. Germline lookup yields CDR1 SGHTA and CDR2 FQGNSA. The CDR3 runs 13 residues. The CDR3 spells CASSLENGGTQYF. The DNA of the CDR3 is TGTGCCAGCAGCTTAGAAAACGGGGGGACCCAGTACTTC.

Comments on this clone: Compared with germline, one end of the junction differs, possibly owing to a read error. The chain combines TRBV7-9 with TRBJ2-7; a weak D match, TRBD2 (7 bases). The CDR3 spans 14 residues. The V gene's germline CDR1 is SEHNR and CDR2 FQNEAQ (reference sequence). This CDR3 reads CSSSLGGDPYEQYF. Here the CDR3 DNA reads TGTTCCAGCAGCTTAGGGGGGGACCCCTACGAGCAGTACTTC.

This clone was picked up one time. V gene TRBV29-1 combines with J gene TRBJ2-1; 12 positions match TRBD2. The CDR3 is 14 amino acids. CDR1 is SQVTM and CDR2 is ANQGSEA in the germline V gene. V lost 7 bases and J lost 5; bases outside the gene matches: 6. Here the CDR3 DNA reads TGCAGCGCCCAAGGACTAGCGGGACACAATGAGCAGTTCTTC. This gives the protein CSAQGLAGHNEQFF.

V usage is TRBV5-1 and J usage is TRBJ2-3; 9 bases map to TRBD2. The ends lost 4 bases at V and 0 bases at J; junction bases unmatched: 6. This CDR3 spans 16 amino acids. The germline gives CDR1 SGHRS, CDR2 YFSETQ. The CDR3 protein is CASSLGTSRSTDTQYF. Here the CDR3 DNA reads TGCGCCAGCAGCCTCGGGACTAGCAGAAGCACAGATACGCAGTATTTT.

This clone was picked up a small number of times. This sequence joins TRBV11-2 and TRBJ1-4, with 9 nucleotides matching TRBD1. J lost 9 bases, V lost 5 bases, and 7 bases had no gene match. There are 14 residues in the CDR3. Germline lookup yields CDR1 SGHAT and CDR2 FQNNGV. The CDR3 nucleotides read TGTGCCAGCAGCCAACTGGGGACAGGGCAAAAACTGTTTTTT. Translation gives CASSQLGTGQKLFF.

This clone appeared a single time. CDR3 region: CASRGTSGGPYGEQYF. CDR3 DNA: TGTGCCAGCAGGGGGACTAGCGGGGGACCGTACGGAGAGCAGTACTTC. The chain uses TRBV11-2 and TRBJ2-7, with TRBD2 matching 14 bases. Germline CDR1 SGHAT, CDR2 FQNNGV. The CDR3 length is 16 residues. J lost 7 bases, V lost 6 bases, and 11 bases had no gene match.

The rearrangement links TRBV7-3 to TRBJ2-7; tentatively, D is TRBD2 (6 bases). This CDR3 comprises 13 residues. Per germline, CDR1 SGHTA and CDR2 FQGTGA. With 6 bases removed from V and 5 bases from J, the gap between germline ends came to 14 bases. The CDR3 coding sequence is TGTGCCAGCAGTCTGACTAGTACCAACGAGCAGTACTTC. The encoded protein is CASSLTSTNEQYF.

The chain links TRBV28 to TRBJ1-1; D might be TRBD1 (5 bases). Germline values: CDR1 MDHEN, CDR2 SYDVKM. Trimming left V 1 base short and J 5 bases short, with 17 bases between. The CDR3 totals 16 residues. The CDR3 bases are TGTGCCAGCAGTTTATCCATCGCTACAGGTTCGACTGAAGCTTTCTTT. It codes for CASSLSIATGSTEAFF.

J is TRBJ2-7 and V is TRBV5-6, with 11 bases lining up with TRBD2. Trimming at V came to 6 bases and at J to 5 bases, leaving 16 bases not matched to a gene. This CDR3 comprises 17 residues. Germline-derived CDR1 and CDR2 are SGHDT and YYEEEE. The CDR3 region is CASTFGAVTSGIDEQYF. CDR3 sequence (DNA): TGTGCCAGCACCTTTGGCGCGGTGACTAGCGGGATAGACGAGCAGTACTTC. Supplemented by reference TRBV5-6 and TRBJ2-7, the full variable domain reads DAGVTQSPTHLIKTRGQQVTLRCSPKSGHDTVSWYQQALGQGPQFIFQYYEEEERQRGNFPDRFSGHQFPNYSSELNVNALLLGDSALYLCASTFGAVTSGIDEQYFGPGTRLTVT.